These T cell receptor beta chains were read from a single sample in a study of blood T cell repertoires in COVID-19. The repertoire was sequenced with immunoSEQ multiplex PCR; TCRdb's copy has only in-frame clones and lacks some. The table includes 330,000 or so clones, roughly 89% detected once. The sequencing sample was made of peripheral blood. These TCRs come from a man under 40 with COVID-19, enrolled during active disease. Both conserved end residues are part of each CDR3. D genes are given only for firm matches. Some rows have no size entry. The others give once, few or many, or a class for an expanded clone.

d_gene	abundance	len	v_gene	j_gene	CDR3aa	CDR3nt
.	once	14	TRBV5-1	TRBJ2-1	CASSEGSPGLTRFF	TGCGCCAGCAGTGAGGGGTCCCCGGGACTCACACGGTTCTTC
.	.	14	TRBV7-3	TRBJ1-2	CASSPGTEGTGYTF	TGTGCCAGCAGCCCGGGGACTGAGGGGACTGGCTACACCTTC
.	.	15	TRBV9	TRBJ2-1	CASSVEAVSYNEQFF	TGTGCCAGCAGCGTCGAAGCGGTATCCTACAATGAGCAGTTCTTC
.	once	12	TRBV12-3/TRBV12-4	TRBJ2-1	CASSLEASNVFF	TGTGCCAGCAGTTTAGAGGCTAGCAATGTGTTCTTC
.	.	15	TRBV12-5	TRBJ1-5	CASGLGGGIGQPQHF	TGTGCTAGTGGTTTAGGGGGGGGCATCGGTCAGCCCCAGCATTTT
.	.	14	TRBV7-9	TRBJ2-1	CASSLAHTYNEQFF	TGTGCCAGCAGCTTAGCTCACACGTACAATGAGCAGTTCTTC
.	.	16	TRBV23-1	TRBJ2-1	CASSLRHPEGYNEQFF	TGCGCCAGCAGTCTACGACACCCTGAGGGCTACAATGAGCAGTTCTTC
.	.	14	TRBV7-9	TRBJ2-7	CASSFGGSSYEQYF	TGTGCCAGCAGCTTCGGGGGATCTTCCTACGAGCAGTACTTC
TRBD2	.	15	TRBV5-1	TRBJ2-1	CASRASGTNYNEQFF	TGCGCCAGCAGGGCTAGCGGGACAAACTACAATGAGCAGTTCTTC
TRBD1	.	14	TRBV3-1/TRBV3-2	TRBJ1-2	CASSGQGLGYGYTF	TGTGCCAGCTCGGGACAGGGCCTCGGCTATGGCTACACCTTC
TRBD1	.	16	TRBV9	TRBJ2-1	CASSHRQGSSYNEQFF	TGTGCCAGCAGCCATAGACAGGGTAGCTCCTACAATGAGCAGTTCTTC
TRBD2	.	18	TRBV7-9	TRBJ2-3	CASSRPSGGAAGTDTQYF	TGTGCCAGCAGCCGCCCTAGCGGGGGGGCCGCGGGCACAGATACGCAGTATTTT
TRBD1	.	12	TRBV10-3	TRBJ1-5	CAVQGAGQPQHF	TGTGCCGTACAGGGGGCTGGTCAGCCCCAGCATTTT
.	.	17	TRBV5-1	TRBJ1-5	CASSPDAGASGNQPQHF	TGCGCCAGCAGCCCTGACGCGGGCGCGAGTGGCAATCAGCCCCAGCATTTT
.	.	13	TRBV2	TRBJ1-1	CASSLDKNTEAFF	TGTGCCAGCAGCCTCGACAAGAACACTGAAGCTTTCTTT
TRBD2	once	15	TRBV11-1	TRBJ2-3	CASSLVGTNTDTQYF	TGTGCCAGCAGCTTAGTAGGGACTAACACAGATACGCAGTATTTT
TRBD1	.	14	TRBV29-1	TRBJ2-5	CSVVRQGMKETQYF	TGCAGCGTAGTGAGACAGGGAATGAAAGAGACCCAGTACTTC
TRBD1	once	15	TRBV3-1/TRBV3-2	TRBJ2-4	CASSPGTAAKNIQYF	TGTGCCAGCAGCCCGGGGACAGCTGCCAAAAACATTCAGTACTTC
TRBD1	.	16	TRBV4-3	TRBJ2-1	CASSQDTGGYYNEQFF	TGCGCCAGCAGCCAAGATACAGGGGGCTACTACAATGAGCAGTTCTTC
.	.	15	TRBV27	TRBJ2-1	CASSLGPFSYNEQFF	TGTGCCAGCAGTTTAGGGCCGTTCTCCTACAATGAGCAGTTCTTC
.	.	12	TRBV28	TRBJ1-5	CASSLGRGTQHF	TGTGCCAGCAGTTTAGGGCGGGGAACCCAGCATTTT
.	.	15	TRBV28	TRBJ1-5	CASKKGRIGNQPQHF	TGTGCCAGCAAGAAGGGGCGCATCGGCAATCAGCCCCAGCATTTT
.	.	12	TRBV6-2/TRBV6-3	TRBJ2-3	CASSSSTDTQYF	TGTGCCAGCAGTTCAAGCACAGATACGCAGTATTTT
TRBD2	.	16	TRBV7-3	TRBJ2-3	CASSPLTSGSTDTQYF	TGTGCCAGCAGCCCCCTAACTAGCGGGAGCACAGATACGCAGTATTTT
.	.	14	TRBV15	TRBJ1-5	CATSKGREGQPQHF	TGTGCCACCAGCAAGGGCAGGGAGGGACAGCCCCAGCATTTT
.	.	20	TRBV19	TRBJ1-5	CASSILGQGLTSNSNQPQHF	TGTGCCAGTAGTATCCTCGGGCAGGGACTTACTTCGAATAGCAATCAGCCCCAGCATTTT
.	.	18	TRBV30	TRBJ1-4	CAWSVFEYSFATNEKLFF	TGTGCCTGGAGTGTGTTTGAGTACTCTTTCGCAACTAATGAAAAACTGTTTTTT
.	.	12	TRBV7-9	TRBJ2-7	CASSLALNEQYF	TGTGCCAGCAGCTTAGCGTTAAACGAGCAGTACTTC
.	few	16	TRBV5-6	TRBJ1-2	CASTKYTPGRSYGYTF	TGTGCCAGCACCAAGTATACACCCGGTCGGAGCTATGGCTACACCTTC
.	.	14	TRBV3-1/TRBV3-2	TRBJ1-1	CASSQEQTNTEAFF	TGTGCCAGCAGCCAAGAACAAACGAACACTGAAGCTTTCTTT
TRBD1	.	15	TRBV5-1	TRBJ2-1	CASSLVGQGDNEQFF	TGCGCCAGCAGCTTGGTAGGACAGGGGGACAATGAGCAGTTCTTC
TRBD1	.	17	TRBV10-3	TRBJ1-1	CATGGGLGQGMNTEAFF	TGTGCCACCGGGGGGGGACTTGGACAGGGGATGAACACTGAAGCTTTCTTT
TRBD2	.	18	TRBV27	TRBJ2-4	CASSSRAGTGGAKNIQYF	TGTGCCAGCAGTTCCCGTGCAGGGACGGGGGGGGCCAAAAACATTCAGTACTTC
TRBD2	.	21	TRBV3-1/TRBV3-2	TRBJ2-6	CASSQPRSLAEYLSGANVLTF	TGTGCCAGCAGCCAACCTCGTTCCCTAGCGGAATACCTCTCTGGGGCCAACGTCCTGACTTTC
.	.	11	TRBV29-1	TRBJ2-7	CSAYRDAEQYF	TGCAGCGCGTACAGGGATGCCGAGCAGTACTTC
.	.	17	TRBV7-8	TRBJ2-3	CASSPQGGLSSTDTQYF	TGTGCCAGCAGCCCTCAGGGGGGTCTATCTAGCACAGATACGCAGTATTTT
.	once	13	TRBV5-4	TRBJ1-1	CASSLVEATEAFF	TGTGCCAGCAGCTTGGTCGAAGCGACCGAAGCTTTCTTT
TRBD1	once	16	TRBV7-3	TRBJ2-5	CASSLGQTIFQETQYF	TGTGCCAGCAGCTTGGGACAGACAATATTTCAAGAGACCCAGTACTTC
.	.	14	TRBV6-2/TRBV6-3	TRBJ2-7	CASSVNRESNEQYF	TGTGCCAGCAGTGTAAACAGGGAATCAAACGAGCAGTACTTC
.	once	14	TRBV19	TRBJ2-3	CASSMRWGADTQYF	TGTGCCAGTAGTATGAGGTGGGGCGCAGATACGCAGTATTTT
TRBD1	.	14	TRBV5-1	TRBJ1-2	CASSLGGQGAGYTF	TGCGCCAGCAGCTTGGGGGGACAGGGGGCTGGCTACACCTTC
.	.	13	TRBV18	TRBJ1-6	CASSPGGESPLHF	TGTGCCAGCTCACCAGGGGGCGAGTCACCCCTCCACTTT
.	once	14	TRBV27	TRBJ2-5	CASSLSSYQETQYF	TGTGCCAGCAGTTTATCATCGTACCAAGAGACCCAGTACTTC
TRBD2	few	16	TRBV3-1/TRBV3-2	TRBJ2-1	CASSQTPGLAGGEQFF	TGTGCCAGCAGCCAAACCCCGGGACTAGCGGGGGGGGAGCAGTTCTTC
TRBD2	.	14	TRBV11-2	TRBJ2-3	CASIPSGREDTQYF	TGTGCCAGCATACCTAGCGGGAGGGAAGATACGCAGTATTTT
TRBD1	.	15	TRBV15	TRBJ1-5	CATSRKRQGNQPQHF	TGTGCCACCAGCAGGAAAAGACAGGGTAATCAGCCCCAGCATTTT
.	.	14	TRBV9	TRBJ2-7	CASSVGGEPYEQYF	TGTGCCAGCAGCGTAGGAGGAGAGCCCTACGAGCAGTACTTC
TRBD1	.	17	TRBV5-1	TRBJ1-3	CASSKGQGLGSGNTIYF	TGCGCCAGCAGCAAGGGACAGGGATTGGGCTCTGGAAACACCATATATTTT
TRBD1	.	14	TRBV7-2	TRBJ2-5	CASSPDRGRETQYF	TGTGCCAGCAGCCCCGACAGGGGACGGGAGACCCAGTACTTC
.	.	14	TRBV29-1	TRBJ2-7	CSVEGKGPAVEQYF	TGCAGCGTTGAAGGCAAGGGGCCGGCGGTCGAGCAGTACTTC
.	.	15	TRBV6-2/TRBV6-3	TRBJ2-1	CASSRPGIPGNEQFF	TGTGCCAGCAGTCGACCCGGGATCCCGGGTAATGAGCAGTTCTTC
.	.	13	TRBV5-4	TRBJ2-3	CASSPTSTDTQYF	TGTGCCAGCAGCCCGACTAGCACAGATACGCAGTATTTT
.	.	17	TRBV7-8	TRBJ1-2	CASSLAELYSLLYGYTF	TGTGCCAGCAGCTTAGCAGAATTGTACAGTCTGCTTTACGGCTACACCTTC
.	few	14	TRBV7-7	TRBJ2-5	CASSPTNRGETQYF	TGTGCCAGCAGCCCAACTAATAGGGGAGAGACCCAGTACTTC
.	.	15	TRBV4-1	TRBJ1-6	CASSPPGLGVSPLHF	TGCGCCAGCAGCCCCCCGGGACTGGGGGTTTCACCCCTCCACTTT
TRBD2	.	20	TRBV7-8	TRBJ2-1	CASSLAQGTSGRYLYNEQFF	TGTGCCAGCAGCTTAGCGCAGGGGACTAGCGGGCGATACCTCTACAATGAGCAGTTCTTC
.	.	15	TRBV9	TRBJ2-1	CASSKAGGSYNEQFF	TGTGCCAGCTCCAAGGCCGGGGGATCCTACAATGAGCAGTTCTTC